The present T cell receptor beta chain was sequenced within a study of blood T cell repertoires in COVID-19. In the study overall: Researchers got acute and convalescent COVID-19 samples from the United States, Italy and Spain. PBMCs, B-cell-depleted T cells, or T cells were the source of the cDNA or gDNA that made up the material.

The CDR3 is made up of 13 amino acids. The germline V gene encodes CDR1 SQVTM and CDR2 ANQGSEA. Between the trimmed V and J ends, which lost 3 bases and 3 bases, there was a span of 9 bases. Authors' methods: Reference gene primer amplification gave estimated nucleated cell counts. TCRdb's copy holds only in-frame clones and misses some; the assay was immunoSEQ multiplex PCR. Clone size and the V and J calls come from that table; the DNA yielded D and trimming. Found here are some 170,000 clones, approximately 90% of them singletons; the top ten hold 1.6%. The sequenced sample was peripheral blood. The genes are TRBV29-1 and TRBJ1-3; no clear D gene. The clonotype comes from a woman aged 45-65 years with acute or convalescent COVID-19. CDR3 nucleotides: TGCAGCGTTGAGAAGAACAGTGGAAACACCATATATTTT. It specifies CSVEKNSGNTIYF.